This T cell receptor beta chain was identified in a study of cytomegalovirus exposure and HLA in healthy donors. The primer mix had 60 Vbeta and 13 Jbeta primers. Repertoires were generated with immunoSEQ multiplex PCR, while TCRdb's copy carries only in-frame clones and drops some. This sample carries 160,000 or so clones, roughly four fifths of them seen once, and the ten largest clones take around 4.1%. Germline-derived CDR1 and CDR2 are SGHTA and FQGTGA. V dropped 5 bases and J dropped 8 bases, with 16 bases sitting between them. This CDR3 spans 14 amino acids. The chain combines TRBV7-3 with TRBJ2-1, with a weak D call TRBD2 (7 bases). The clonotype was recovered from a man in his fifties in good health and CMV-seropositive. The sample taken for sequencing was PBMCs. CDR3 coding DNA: TGTGCCAGCAGCCCAGGTGGGGGGGCCTATGAGCAGTTCTTC. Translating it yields CASSPGGGAYEQFF.